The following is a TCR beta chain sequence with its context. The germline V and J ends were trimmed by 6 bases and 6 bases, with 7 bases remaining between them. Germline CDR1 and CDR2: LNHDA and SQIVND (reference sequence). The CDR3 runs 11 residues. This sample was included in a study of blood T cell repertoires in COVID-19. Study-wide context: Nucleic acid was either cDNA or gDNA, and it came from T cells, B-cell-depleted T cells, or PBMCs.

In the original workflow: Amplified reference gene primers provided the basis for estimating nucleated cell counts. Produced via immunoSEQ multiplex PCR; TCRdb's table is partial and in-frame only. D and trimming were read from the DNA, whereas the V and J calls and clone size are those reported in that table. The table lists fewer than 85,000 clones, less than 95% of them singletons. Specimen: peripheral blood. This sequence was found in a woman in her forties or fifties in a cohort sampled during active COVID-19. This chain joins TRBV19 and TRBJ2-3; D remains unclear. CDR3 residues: CASSVSDTQYF. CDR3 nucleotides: TGTGCCAGTAGCGTTTCCGATACGCAGTATTTT.